Listed here are 15 T cell receptor beta chains from one sample, sequenced in a study of shared clonotypes between healthy human individuals. Generated by immunoSEQ multiplex PCR, the TCRdb table keeps only in-frame clones and is missing some. Of about 490,000 clones in the sample, 60% to 85% were seen once. The sample comprised PBMCs. The receptors stem from a woman between 40 and 50 years old in good health. Some clones in this sample may be carry-over from other donors' samples.

CDR3 protein: CSVTASLVGENIQYF. DNA of the CDR3: TGCAGCGTGACCGCTTCCCTAGTCGGGGAAAACATTCAGTACTTC. The rearrangement links TRBV29-1 to TRBJ2-4; tentative D call: TRBD2 (5 bases). V gave up 6 bases and J gave up 5 bases, with 20 bases separating them. The germline gives CDR1 SQVTM, CDR2 ANQGSEA. The CDR3 has 15 residues.

This clone occurred once. The J gene is TRBJ1-4, the V gene TRBV7-2; D remains unclear. Germline loops: CDR1 SGHTA, CDR2 FQGNSA. V gave up 1 base and J gave up 0 bases, with 6 bases separating them. The CDR3 is made up of 15 amino acids. The CDR3 loop reads CASSLGSTTNEKLFF. CDR3 sequence (DNA): TGTGCCAGCAGCTTAGGGAGTACAACTAATGAAAAACTGTTTTTT.

The rearrangement links TRBV29-1 to TRBJ1-4; TRBD1 agrees at 7 bases. The V gene end was trimmed by 3 bases and the J gene end by 6 bases; junction bases not matched to a gene: 4. The CDR3 totals 13 residues. Per germline, CDR1 SQVTM and CDR2 ANQGSEA. As DNA, the CDR3 is TGCAGCGTTGATGCCAGGGGGGATGAAAAACTGTTTTTT. This encodes CSVDARGDEKLFF.

The V gene is TRBV11-2, the J gene TRBJ2-3, with TRBD2 identical over 7 bases. The germline gives CDR1 SGHAT, CDR2 FQNNGV. CDR3 size: 16 residues. V lost 4 bases and J lost 1; bases outside the gene matches: 8. The CDR3, as DNA: TGTGCCAGCAGCTCTCCCCGACTAGCCCGCACAGATACGCAGTATTTT. Translation gives CASSSPRLARTDTQYF. Based on the CDR3 plus reference TRBV11-2 and TRBJ2-3, the full variable domain is EAGVAQSPRYKIIEKRQSVAFWCNPISGHATLYWYQQILGQGPKLLIQFQNNGVVDDSQLPKDRFSAERLKGVDSTLKIQPAKLEDSAVYLCASSSPRLARTDTQYFGPGTRLTVL.

This chain uses TRBV9 with TRBJ1-1; D not certain. The germline CDR1 and CDR2 sequences are SGDLS and YYNGEE. Between the trimmed V and J ends, which lost 4 bases and 0 bases, there was a span of 10 bases. CDR3 length equals 14 residues. As DNA, the CDR3 is TGTGCCAGCAGCCCAAGGCCCATGAACACTGAAGCTTTCTTT. This gives the protein CASSPRPMNTEAFF.

The chain couples TRBV28 to TRBJ2-5; 7 bases line up with TRBD1. Germline V lookup: CDR1 MDHEN, CDR2 SYDVKM. V dropped 7 bases and J dropped 1; count of bases not matched to a gene: 6. This CDR3 has 14 residues. CDR3 DNA sequence: TGTGCCAGCACCGAATCAGGGGGCCAAGAGACCCAGTACTTC. This sequence encodes CASTESGGQETQYF.

This clone came up once. A far larger clone lies a single base away; this is likely a read error. Other nucleotide sequences in the sample specify the same CDR3. The chain has TRBV2 and TRBJ2-2; D is unclear. CDR3 length equals 13 residues. Looked up from germline, CDR1 is SNHLY and CDR2 is FYNNEI. The CDR3 protein is CASRAQNTGELFF. The CDR3 bases are TGTGCCAGCAGGGCTCAGAACACCGGAGAGCTGTTTTTT.

The CDR3 DNA reads as TGTGCCAGCAGCTTGCCCGGGACAGGGTATGAAAAACTGTTTTTT. Amino acids: CASSLPGTGYEKLFF. The chain recombines TRBV5-4 with TRBJ1-4; 9 bases agree with TRBD1. Germline trimming cut 1 base from V and 6 bases from J; bases unmatched to any gene: 4. CDR1 SGHNT and CDR2 YYREEE come from the germline V gene (reference sequence). The CDR3 covers 15 residues. The whole variable domain, remainder taken from reference TRBV5-4 and TRBJ1-4, is ETGVTQSPTHLIKTRGQQVTLRCSSQSGHNTVSWYQQALGQGPQFIFQYYREEENGRGNFPPRFSGLQFPNYSSELNVNALELDDSALYLCASSLPGTGYEKLFFGSGTQLSVL.

V and J are TRBV4-1 and TRBJ1-2; 7 nucleotides agree with TRBD1. V gave up 1 base and J gave up 2 bases; unmatched junction bases: 4. The CDR3 is 15 amino acids. The V gene's germline CDR1 is MGHRA and CDR2 YSYEKL. In DNA form, the CDR3 reads TGCGCCAGCAGCCAAGGGGACAGAACAAACTATGGCTACACCTTC. Its protein product is CASSQGDRTNYGYTF.

This clone occurred many times. The rearrangement links TRBV7-3 to TRBJ2-2; 12 bases are a match to TRBD2. V shed 5 bases, J shed 1 base, and the junction held 5 bases outside the gene matches. The CDR3 is made up of 17 amino acids. Germline CDR1 reads SGHTA; CDR2 reads FQGTGA. CDR3 sequence reads: CASSQLAGGLNTGELFF. CDR3 nucleotides: TGTGCCAGCAGCCAACTAGCGGGAGGCCTGAACACCGGGGAGCTGTTTTTT.

This clone was seen only a few times. This sequence joins TRBV21-1 and TRBJ1-2; TRBD1 was called by the table and not checked on the DNA. TRBV21-1 constitutes a pseudogene. The CDR3 consists of 16 residues. This CDR3 reads CASSKADRQGYNGYTF. The CDR3 DNA reads as TGTGCCAGCAGCAAAGCGGATAGACAGGGGTATAATGGCTACACCTTC.

This clone was seen only once. The rearrangement joins TRBV5-6 to TRBJ1-2; no reliable D call. The germline CDR1 and CDR2 sequences are SGHDT and YYEEEE. The germline V and J ends were trimmed by 4 bases and 4 bases, with 11 bases remaining between them. The CDR3 covers 13 residues. CDR3 nucleotide sequence: TGTGCCAGCAGCCCTAGTCCCCTCTATGGCTACACCTTC. Translation: CASSPSPLYGYTF.

The chain carries TRBV5-6 and TRBJ2-1; 8 bases align to TRBD1. Per the germline V gene, CDR1 is SGHDT and CDR2 is YYEEEE. The J segment lost 4 bases and the V segment lost 3 bases, leaving 6 bases of the junction unmatched. The CDR3 contains 15 residues. The CDR3 bases are TGTGCCAGCAGCTCGGTGGACAGGGAATACAATGAGCAGTTCTTC. This sequence encodes CASSSVDREYNEQFF.

For this clone: This likely stems from a read error, as it lies one base from a far larger clone. Other DNA sequences from this sample encode an identical CDR3 as well. The V and J genes are TRBV30 and TRBJ2-3, with D possibly TRBD2 on 5 matching bases. CDR1 is GTSNPN and CDR2 is SVGIG in the germline V gene (reference sequence). The CDR3 consists of 12 residues. The DNA of the CDR3 is TGCGCCTGGACTGGCAGCACAGATACGCAGTATTTT. It encodes CAWTGSTDTQYF. The full variable domain, rest sourced from reference TRBV30 and TRBJ2-3, is SQTIHQWPATLVQPVGSPLSLECTVEGTSNPNLYWYRQAAGRGLQLLFYSVGIGQISSEVPQNLSASRPQDRQFILSSKKLLLSDSGFYLCAWTGSTDTQYFGPGTRLTVL.

This clone was seen more than once but under ten times. V is TRBV28 and J is TRBJ1-1; the D is unclear. This CDR3 has 12 amino acids. Deletions cut 5 bases from V and 0 bases from J, with 4 bases between. In germline, CDR1 is MDHEN, CDR2 SYDVKM. The DNA of the CDR3 is TGTGCCAGCAGTGCCGTGAACACTGAAGCTTTCTTT. Translating gives CASSAVNTEAFF.